What follows are 27 T cell receptor beta chains derived from one specimen sequenced in a study of human CD8 memory T cell subsets. Scientists made TCR beta libraries using UMI-labeled 5' RACE. TCRdb reprocessed the 5' RACE reads, keeping one entry per CDR3 protein, no DNA. This sample's clone table lists roughly 8,900 distinct CDR3 sequences. TPEX cells were CCR7+ PD-1+ TIGIT+ early memory CD8+ T cells with exhausted-like traits. Specimen: CD8+ T cells from PBMCs. The receptors here all came from a human donor in good health.

The chain joins TRBV7-2 to TRBJ2-2; lacking DNA, the TRBD2 call made by TCRdb goes unchecked. Per the germline V gene, CDR1 is SGHTA and CDR2 is FQGNSA. The CDR3 has 17 amino acids. CDR3 protein: CASSLALSGEDTGELFF. Looking up the rest from reference TRBV7-2 and TRBJ2-2 gives the full variable domain: GAGVSQSPSNKVTEKGKDVELRCDPISGHTALYWYRQSLGQGLEFLIYFQGNSAPDKSGLPSDRFSAERTGGSVSTLTIQRTQQEDSAVYLCASSLALSGEDTGELFFGEGSRLTVL.

The V gene is TRBV7-9, the J gene TRBJ1-2. Germline V gives CDR1 SEHNR, CDR2 FQNEAQ (reference sequence). The CDR3 has 13 residues. CDR3 region: CASSQNADYGYTF.

This chain links TRBV30 with TRBJ2-1; the TCRdb D gene call, TRBD1, has no DNA to confirm it. The CDR3 covers 12 residues. Germline V gives CDR1 GTSNPN, CDR2 SVGIG (reference sequence). The chain's CDR3 is CAYDTGAGEQFF.

The rearrangement joins TRBV4-3 to TRBJ1-1; lacking DNA, the TRBD1 call made by TCRdb goes unchecked. This CDR3 is 14 amino acids long. Germline CDR1 LGHNA, CDR2 YSLEER. The CDR3 spells CASSQGTGGEEAFF.

The gene calls are TRBV1 and TRBJ2-3; the TCRdb call, TRBD2, lacks DNA for checking. TRBV1 is a pseudogene locus. The CDR3 length is 17 residues. The CDR3 sequence is CTSSPDIAGASTDTQYF.

Here the CDR3 reads CSVKTGTGAEQYF. This chain joins TRBV29-1 and TRBJ2-7; without DNA, the TCRdb call of TRBD1 cannot be checked. The CDR3 covers 13 residues. Germline V gene lookup returns CDR1 SQVTM and CDR2 ANQGSEA.

The V gene is TRBV2, the J gene TRBJ1-1; TCRdb's D call, TRBD1, is unchecked because there is no DNA. The germline V gene has CDR1 SNHLY and CDR2 FYNNEI. There are 15 residues in the CDR3. The CDR3 is CASSEFDRGNTEAFF.

The chain carries TRBV28 and TRBJ2-5; TCRdb proposes TRBD1, but this gene call is untestable without DNA. Germline loops: CDR1 MDHEN, CDR2 SYDVKM. This CDR3 spans 16 amino acids. The CDR3 reads CASSLWGGAVGETQYF. The full variable domain, rest sourced from reference TRBV28 and TRBJ2-5, is DVKVTQSSRYLVKRTGEKVFLECVQDMDHENMFWYRQDPGLGLRLIYFSYDVKMKEKGDIPEGYSVSREKKERFSLILESASTNQTSMYLCASSLWGGAVGETQYFGPGTRLLVL.

This CDR3 reads CASSDSGREQFF. The chain recombines TRBV6-4 with TRBJ2-1. Germline values: CDR1 MRHNA, CDR2 SNTAGT. This CDR3 has 12 amino acids.

V usage is TRBV7-9 and J usage is TRBJ2-5; TCRdb gives TRBD1 as the D gene, but with no DNA this cannot be confirmed. Per the germline V gene, CDR1 is SEHNR and CDR2 is FQNEAQ (reference sequence). The CDR3 covers 13 residues. Here the CDR3 reads CASSFPGQGTQYF.

The rearrangement uses TRBV28 and TRBJ1-6. The CDR3 is made up of 15 amino acids. Germline loops: CDR1 MDHEN, CDR2 SYDVKM. The CDR3 sequence: CASSLNPGYNSPLHF. Variable domain in full (rest from reference TRBV28 and TRBJ1-6): DVKVTQSSRYLVKRTGEKVFLECVQDMDHENMFWYRQDPGLGLRLIYFSYDVKMKEKGDIPEGYSVSREKKERFSLILESASTNQTSMYLCASSLNPGYNSPLHFGNGTRLTVT.

This clonotype is classed as medium-sized by frequency. The chain has TRBV28 and TRBJ2-7; TCRdb returns TRBD1, unconfirmable since there is no DNA. The CDR3 is 14 residues long. From germline, CDR1 is MDHEN and CDR2 SYDVKM. CDR3 sequence: CASSNARRGGEQYF.

The rearrangement joins TRBV7-9 to TRBJ2-7; the TCRdb call, TRBD1, lacks DNA for checking. The CDR3 spans 15 residues. Germline CDR1 reads SEHNR; CDR2 reads FQNEAQ (reference sequence). CDR3 amino acids: CASSFWDRGSYEQYF. The full variable domain, with the rest looked up from reference TRBV7-9 and TRBJ2-7, is DTGVSQNPRHKITKRGQNVTFRCDPISEHNRLYWYRQTLGQGPEFLTYFQNEAQLEKSRLLSDRFSAERPKGSFSTLEIQRTEQGDSAMYLCASSFWDRGSYEQYFGPGTRLTVT.

The chain combines TRBV20-1 with TRBJ1-1. This CDR3 region has 13 residues. From germline, CDR1 is DFQATT and CDR2 SNEGSKA (reference sequence). The CDR3 loop is CSASKGYNTEAFF.

The chain carries TRBV2 and TRBJ1-1. Germline V gives CDR1 SNHLY, CDR2 FYNNEI. CDR3 length: 14 amino acids. CDR3 sequence: CASSEIQSWEEAFF.

V is TRBV7-9 and J is TRBJ2-7; no DNA is available, so the TRBD1 call from TCRdb remains unchecked. This CDR3 is 14 amino acids long. CDR1 and CDR2 (germline): SEHNR, FQNEAQ (reference sequence). The CDR3 here is CASSAPQEGYEQYF.

V gene TRBV4-1 combines with J gene TRBJ2-7; TCRdb's assignment of TRBD1 cannot be checked, as there is no DNA. The CDR3 consists of 15 residues. CDR1 MGHRA and CDR2 YSYEKL come from the germline V gene. The CDR3: CASSQERGASYEQYF.

The V gene is TRBV6-4, the J gene TRBJ2-5; TCRdb proposes TRBD2, but this gene call is untestable without DNA. CDR1 and CDR2 from the germline V gene are MRHNA and SNTAGT. The CDR3 has 18 amino acids. CDR3 in amino acids: CASSDSHPHSGGLETQYF.

The J gene is TRBJ2-1, the V gene TRBV12-3 or TRBV12-4; the TCRdb call, TRBD2, lacks DNA for checking. This CDR3 has 15 amino acids. The CDR3 spells CASSFSGGPNGEQFF.

This sequence joins TRBV9 and TRBJ2-1; TCRdb names TRBD2, which stays unverified in the absence of DNA. The V gene's germline CDR1 is SGDLS and CDR2 YYNGEE. The CDR3 contains 16 residues. CDR3 amino acids: CASSVESSPTYNEQFF.

This clonotype is labeled medium-sized based on frequency. CDR3 sequence: CSVEGDLAGGSFNEQFF. V is TRBV29-1 and J is TRBJ2-1; TCRdb lists TRBD2, though no DNA is available to test this call. Germline V gene sequence: CDR1 SQVTM, CDR2 ANQGSEA. The CDR3 runs 17 residues.

This clonotype is labeled medium-sized based on frequency. The CDR3 loop is CASSEAARGNPHPQHF. The V gene is TRBV2, the J gene TRBJ1-5; TCRdb's assignment of TRBD1 cannot be checked, as there is no DNA. CDR1 is SNHLY and CDR2 is FYNNEI in the germline V gene. This CDR3 has 16 amino acids. Variable domain in full (rest from reference TRBV2 and TRBJ1-5): EPEVTQTPSHQVTQMGQEVILRCVPISNHLYFYWYRQILGQKVEFLVSFYNNEISEKSEIFDDQFSVERPDGSNFTLKIRSTKLEDSAMYFCASSEAARGNPHPQHFGDGTRLSIL.

The rearrangement uses TRBV19 and TRBJ2-1; with no DNA, the TCRdb D assignment of TRBD1 cannot be verified. Germline V gives CDR1 LNHDA, CDR2 SQIVND (reference sequence). CDR3 length equals 14 residues. The CDR3: CASSPLISYNEQFF. The whole variable domain, remainder taken from reference TRBV19 and TRBJ2-1, is DGGITQSPKYLFRKEGQNVTLSCEQNLNHDAMYWYRQDPGQGLRLIYYSQIVNDFQKGDIAEGYSVSREKKESFPLTVTSAQKNPTAFYLCASSPLISYNEQFFGPGTRLTVL.

This chain links TRBV7-2 with TRBJ1-2. Germline V gene sequence: CDR1 SGHTA, CDR2 FQGNSA. The CDR3 contains 17 residues. The CDR3: CASSRDTDELVNYGYTF.

The chain uses TRBV4-2 and TRBJ1-5. The CDR3 runs to 16 residues. Germline assignment: CDR1 LGHNA and CDR2 YNFKEQ. CDR3 in amino acids: CASSREVGRWNQPQHF.

Its frequency marks this clonotype as medium-sized (0.01 to 0.1%). The chain uses TRBV7-2 and TRBJ1-5. Germline CDR1 and CDR2: SGHTA and FQGNSA. This CDR3 is 14 amino acids long. CDR3 amino acids: CASSLGTTNQPQHF.

This clonotype is identified as medium-sized from frequency. The chain couples TRBV7-3 to TRBJ2-3; TCRdb indicates TRBD1, and absent DNA this call remains unverified. Per the germline V gene, CDR1 is SGHTA and CDR2 is FQGTGA. The CDR3 extends over 14 amino acids. This CDR3 reads CASSLNPGTDTQYF.